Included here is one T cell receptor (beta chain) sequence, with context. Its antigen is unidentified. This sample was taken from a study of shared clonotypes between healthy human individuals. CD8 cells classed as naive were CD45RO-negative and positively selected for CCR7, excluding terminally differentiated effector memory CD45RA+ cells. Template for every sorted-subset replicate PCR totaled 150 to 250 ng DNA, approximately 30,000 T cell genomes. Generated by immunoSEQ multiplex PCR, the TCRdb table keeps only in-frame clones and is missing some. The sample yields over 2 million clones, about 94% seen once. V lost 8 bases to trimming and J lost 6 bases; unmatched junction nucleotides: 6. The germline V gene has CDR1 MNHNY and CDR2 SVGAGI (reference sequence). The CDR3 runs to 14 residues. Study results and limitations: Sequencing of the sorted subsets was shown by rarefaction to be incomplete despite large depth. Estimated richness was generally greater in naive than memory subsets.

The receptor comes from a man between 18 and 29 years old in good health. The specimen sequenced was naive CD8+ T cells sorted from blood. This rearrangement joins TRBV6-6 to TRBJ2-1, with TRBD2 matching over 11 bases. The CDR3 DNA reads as TGTGCCAGCGATCTAGCGGGAGGAGGCAATGAGCAGTTCTTC. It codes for CASDLAGGGNEQFF.